The sequence of this T cell receptor beta chain was determined in a study of T cell changes during pregnancy in multiple sclerosis. Germline lookup yields CDR1 MNHEY and CDR2 SMNVEV (reference sequence). The V and J ends lost 6 bases and 5 bases respectively, with 21 bases between them. CDR3 length: 16 residues. TCRdb's table, derived via immunoSEQ multiplex PCR, lists solely in-frame clones and lacks some. The repertoire holds approximately 73,000 clones, with 85% to 95% as singletons. The sequence was obtained from a female donor with multiple sclerosis, enrolled in a pregnancy study. The source was CD4+ T cells from peripheral blood mononuclear cells, collected before pregnancy. The chain carries TRBV27 and TRBJ2-3, with no clear D. CDR3 coding DNA: TGTGCCAGCAGACCCTCAGCGTGGAGATCGGAAGATACGCAGTATTTT. Translated, it gives CASRPSAWRSEDTQYF.